What follows are 5 T cell receptor beta chains derived from one specimen sequenced in a study of blood T cells in healthy people across ages. The authors ran a second PCR of about 6 to 11 cycles using a sample-barcoded 5' primer and a J-beta primer mix. TCRdb called the 5' RACE reads again in MiXCR, with one record for every CDR3 protein. The table records 950,000 to 1,200,000 distinct CDR3 sequences, roughly two fifths of them present only once. Sample: blood. The receptors were gathered from a man younger than 30 in good health.

A few counts support this clonotype. A clone one base away is much larger, so this may be a read error. The rearrangement joins TRBV10-3 to TRBJ2-1, with a weak D call TRBD1 (6 bases). V was pared by 0 bases and J by 0 bases, with 9 bases between. The CDR3 sequence is 16 residues long. CDR1 and CDR2 from the germline V gene are ENHRY and SYGVKD. CDR3 DNA sequence: TGTGCCATCAGTGAGTCACAGGGTGGCTCCTACAATGAGCAGTTCTTC. Its translation: CAISESQGGSYNEQFF.

On this clonotype itself: A junction boundary mismatches the germline segment, possibly from a read error. This chain uses TRBV7-7 with TRBJ2-3; 8 nucleotides line up with TRBD2. This CDR3 spans 16 amino acids. Germline lookup yields CDR1 SSHAT and CDR2 FNYEAQ (reference sequence). The CDR3 sequence: CASSRGLAPGTDTQYF. The CDR3 coding sequence is TGTGCTAGCAGCCGCGGACTAGCACCGGGCACAGATACGCAGTATTTT.

This clonotype has a handful of counts. J is TRBJ1-5 and V is TRBV12-3 or TRBV12-4, with TRBD1 matching 7 bases. The trim removed 6 bases at V and 9 bases at J, leaving 5 bases unmatched. The CDR3 spans 12 residues. This CDR3 reads CASRDRYWPQHF. CDR3 coding DNA: TGTGCCAGCAGGGACAGGTACTGGCCCCAGCATTTT.

The rearrangement uses TRBV4-3 and TRBJ1-1, with D unclear. CDR1 and CDR2 (germline): LGHNA, YSLEER. Trimming shortened V by 1 base and J by 0 bases, and 9 bases separated the two germline ends. The CDR3 totals 15 residues. The CDR3 loop is CASSQGRTVNTEAFF. In nucleotides, the CDR3 is TGCGCCAGCAGCCAAGGGCGGACCGTGAACACTGAAGCTTTCTTT.

V and J are TRBV12-3 or TRBV12-4 and TRBJ1-5, with a possible D match to TRBD1 (6 bases). The CDR3 is 13 residues long. The germline V and J ends were trimmed by 5 bases and 7 bases, with 12 bases remaining between them. Here the CDR3 DNA reads TGTGCCAGCAGTGGTACAGGGACCCAGCCCCAGCATTTT. This sequence encodes CASSGTGTQPQHF.